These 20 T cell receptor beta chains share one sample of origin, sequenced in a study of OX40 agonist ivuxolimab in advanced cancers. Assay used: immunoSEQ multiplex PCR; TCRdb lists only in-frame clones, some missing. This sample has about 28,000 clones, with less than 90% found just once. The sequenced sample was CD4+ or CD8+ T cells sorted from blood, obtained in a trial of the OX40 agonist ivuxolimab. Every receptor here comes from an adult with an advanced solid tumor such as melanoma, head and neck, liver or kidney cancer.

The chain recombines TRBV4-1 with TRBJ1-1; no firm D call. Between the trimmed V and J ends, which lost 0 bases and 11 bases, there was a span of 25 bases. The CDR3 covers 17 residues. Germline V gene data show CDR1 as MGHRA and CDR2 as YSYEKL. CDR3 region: CASSQEFLTRVDLTAFF. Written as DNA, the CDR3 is TGCGCCAGCAGCCAAGAATTCTTGACCCGGGTCGATTTAACCGCTTTCTTT.

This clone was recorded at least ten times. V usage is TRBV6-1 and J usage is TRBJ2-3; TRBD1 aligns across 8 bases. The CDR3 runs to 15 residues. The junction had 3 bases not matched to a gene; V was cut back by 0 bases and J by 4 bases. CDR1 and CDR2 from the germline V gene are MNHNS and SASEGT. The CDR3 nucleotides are TGTGCCAGCAGTGAAGCCGCGACAGGGGCAGATACGCAGTATTTT. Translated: CASSEAATGADTQYF.

Here the CDR3 reads CASSSLWGAVRNEQFF. The CDR3 DNA reads TGTGCCAGCAGTTCCCTTTGGGGGGCGGTACGCAATGAGCAGTTCTTC. V is TRBV6-5 and J is TRBJ2-1; D possibly uses TRBD1 or TRBD2 (6 bases each). The CDR3 covers 16 residues. Per germline, CDR1 MNHEY and CDR2 SVGAGI. V dropped 4 bases and J dropped 6 bases, with 19 bases sitting between them.

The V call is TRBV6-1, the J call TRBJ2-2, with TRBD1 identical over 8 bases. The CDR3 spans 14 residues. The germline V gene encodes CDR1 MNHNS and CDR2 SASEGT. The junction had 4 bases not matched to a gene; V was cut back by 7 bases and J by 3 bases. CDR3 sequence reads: CASTLTGDTGELFF. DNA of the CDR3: TGTGCCAGCACCTTGACAGGGGACACCGGGGAGCTGTTTTTT.

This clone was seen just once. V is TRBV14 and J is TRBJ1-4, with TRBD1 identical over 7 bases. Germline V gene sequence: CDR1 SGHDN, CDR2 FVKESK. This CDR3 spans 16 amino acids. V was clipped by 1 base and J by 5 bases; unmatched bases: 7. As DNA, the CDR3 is TGTGCCAGCAGCCAAGGAGGGGGCCAGGGGAATGAAAAACTGTTTTTT. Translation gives CASSQGGGQGNEKLFF.

The CDR3 DNA reads as TGTGCCAGCAGCTTAGCGTTCTCGGGACACAACAACGAGCAGTACTTC. Translating gives CASSLAFSGHNNEQYF. The chain employs TRBV7-9 and TRBJ2-7; D might be TRBD1 (6 bases). Germline CDR1 is SEHNR and CDR2 is FQNEAQ (reference sequence). This CDR3 spans 16 amino acids. The germline V and J ends were trimmed by 0 bases and 5 bases, with 17 bases remaining between them. Supplemented by reference TRBV7-9 and TRBJ2-7, the full variable domain reads DTGVSQNPRHKITKRGQNVTFRCDPISEHNRLYWYRQTLGQGPEFLTYFQNEAQLEKSRLLSDRFSAERPKGSFSTLEIQRTEQGDSAMYLCASSLAFSGHNNEQYFGPGTRLTVT.

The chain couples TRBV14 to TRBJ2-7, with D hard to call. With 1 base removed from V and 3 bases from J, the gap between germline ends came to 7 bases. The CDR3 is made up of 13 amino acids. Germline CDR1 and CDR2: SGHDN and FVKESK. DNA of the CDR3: TGTGCCAGCAGCCAAGGATGGGTCTACGAGCAGTACTTC. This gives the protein CASSQGWVYEQYF. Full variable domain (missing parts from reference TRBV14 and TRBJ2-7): EAGVTQFPSHSVIEKGQTVTLRCDPISGHDNLYWYRRVMGKEIKFLLHFVKESKQDESGMPNNRFLAERTGGTYSTLKVQPAELEDSGVYFCASSQGWVYEQYFGPGTRLTVT.

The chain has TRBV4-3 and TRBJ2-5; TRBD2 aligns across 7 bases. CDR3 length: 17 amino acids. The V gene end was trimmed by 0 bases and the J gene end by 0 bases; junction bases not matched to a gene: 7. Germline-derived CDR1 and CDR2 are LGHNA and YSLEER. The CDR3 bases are TGCGCCAGCAGCCAAGATTCTGTAAGCGGGGACCAAGAGACCCAGTACTTC. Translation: CASSQDSVSGDQETQYF.

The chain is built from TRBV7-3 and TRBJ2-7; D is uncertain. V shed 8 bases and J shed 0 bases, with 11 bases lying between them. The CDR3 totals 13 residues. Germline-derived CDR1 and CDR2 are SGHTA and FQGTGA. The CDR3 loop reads CASSRTDSYEQYF. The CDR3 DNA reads TGTGCCAGCTCGAGGACGGACTCCTACGAGCAGTACTTC.

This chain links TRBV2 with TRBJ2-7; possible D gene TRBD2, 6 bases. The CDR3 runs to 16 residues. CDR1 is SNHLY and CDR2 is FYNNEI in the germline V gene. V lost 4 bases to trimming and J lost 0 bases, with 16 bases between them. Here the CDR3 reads CASSAGDTHTSYEQYF. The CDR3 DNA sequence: TGTGCCAGCAGTGCGGGAGACACACATACCTCCTACGAGCAGTACTTC.

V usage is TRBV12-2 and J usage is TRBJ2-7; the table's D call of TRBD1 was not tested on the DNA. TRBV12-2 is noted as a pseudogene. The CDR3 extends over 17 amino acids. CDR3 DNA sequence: TGTGCAAGTCGCTTAGACGGGCAGGGGGCTCGGGGGTACGAGCAGTACTTC. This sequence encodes CASRLDGQGARGYEQYF.

CDR3 region: CASSYGSYEQYF. The CDR3, as DNA: TGTGCCAGCAGCTACGGCAGCTACGAGCAGTACTTC. The chain carries TRBV5-6 and TRBJ2-7, with no clear D. The germline gives CDR1 SGHDT, CDR2 YYEEEE. The CDR3 totals 12 residues. V lost 3 bases, J lost 3 bases, and 7 bases lay in between.

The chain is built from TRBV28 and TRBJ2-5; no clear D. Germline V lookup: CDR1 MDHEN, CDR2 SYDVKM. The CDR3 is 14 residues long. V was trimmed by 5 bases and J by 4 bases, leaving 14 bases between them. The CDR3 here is CASSTGRRGETQYF. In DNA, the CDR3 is TGTGCCAGCAGTACCGGAAGGAGAGGAGAGACCCAGTACTTC.

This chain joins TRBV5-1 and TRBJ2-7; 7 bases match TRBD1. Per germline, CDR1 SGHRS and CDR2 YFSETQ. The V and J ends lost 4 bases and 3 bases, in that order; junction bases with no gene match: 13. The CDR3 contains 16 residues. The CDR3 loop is CASSGITGADFYEQYF. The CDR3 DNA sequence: TGCGCCAGCAGCGGAATAACAGGGGCCGATTTCTACGAGCAGTACTTC.

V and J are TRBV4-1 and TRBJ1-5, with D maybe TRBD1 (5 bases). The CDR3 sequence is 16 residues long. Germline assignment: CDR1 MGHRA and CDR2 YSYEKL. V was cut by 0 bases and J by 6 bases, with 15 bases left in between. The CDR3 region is CASSQDVVVGGQPQHF. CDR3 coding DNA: TGCGCCAGCAGCCAAGACGTGGTCGTGGGGGGTCAGCCCCAGCATTTT.

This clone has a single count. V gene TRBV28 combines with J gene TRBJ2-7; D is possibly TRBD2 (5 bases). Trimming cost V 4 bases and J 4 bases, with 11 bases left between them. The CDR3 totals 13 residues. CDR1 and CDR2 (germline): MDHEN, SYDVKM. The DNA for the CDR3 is TGTGCCAGCAGTTACGGGGTTCCGTACGAGCAGTACTTC. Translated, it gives CASSYGVPYEQYF.

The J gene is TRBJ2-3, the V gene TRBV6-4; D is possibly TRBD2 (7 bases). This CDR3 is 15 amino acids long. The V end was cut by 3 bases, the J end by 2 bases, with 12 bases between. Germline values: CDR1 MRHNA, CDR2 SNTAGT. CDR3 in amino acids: CASSEGGGDTDTQYF. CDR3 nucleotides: TGTGCCAGCAGTGAAGGGGGAGGGGACACAGATACGCAGTATTTT.

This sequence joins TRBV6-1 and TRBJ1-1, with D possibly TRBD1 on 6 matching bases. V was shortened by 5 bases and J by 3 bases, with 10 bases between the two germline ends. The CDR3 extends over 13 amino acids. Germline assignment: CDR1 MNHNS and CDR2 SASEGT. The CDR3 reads CASSRTVYTEAFF. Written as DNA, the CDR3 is TGTGCCAGCAGTCGGACAGTTTACACTGAAGCTTTCTTT.

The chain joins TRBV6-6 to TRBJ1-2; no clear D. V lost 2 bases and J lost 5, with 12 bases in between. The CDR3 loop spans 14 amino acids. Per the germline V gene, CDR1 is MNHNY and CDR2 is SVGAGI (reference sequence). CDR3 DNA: TGTGCCAGCAGTTACGGAGGGAGTAGGTATGGCTACACCTTC. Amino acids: CASSYGGSRYGYTF.

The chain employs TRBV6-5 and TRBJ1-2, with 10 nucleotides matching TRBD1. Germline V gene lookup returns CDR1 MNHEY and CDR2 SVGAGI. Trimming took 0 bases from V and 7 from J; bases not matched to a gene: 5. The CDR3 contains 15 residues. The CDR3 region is CASSYSTGGGRGYTF. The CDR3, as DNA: TGTGCCAGCAGTTACTCGACAGGGGGCGGGCGTGGCTACACCTTC.